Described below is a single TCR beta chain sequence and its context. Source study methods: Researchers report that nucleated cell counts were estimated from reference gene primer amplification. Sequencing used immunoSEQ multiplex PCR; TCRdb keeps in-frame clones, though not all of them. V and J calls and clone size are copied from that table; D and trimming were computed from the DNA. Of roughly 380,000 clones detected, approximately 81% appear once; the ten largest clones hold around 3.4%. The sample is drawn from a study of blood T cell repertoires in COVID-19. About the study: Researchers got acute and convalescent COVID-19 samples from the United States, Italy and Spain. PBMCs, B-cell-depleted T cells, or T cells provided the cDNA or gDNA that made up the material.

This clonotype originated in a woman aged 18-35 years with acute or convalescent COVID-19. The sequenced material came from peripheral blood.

This CDR3 is CASSQDSDYGYTF. In nucleotides, the CDR3 is TGTGCCAGCAGCCAAGATTCTGACTATGGCTACACCTTC. The V and J genes are TRBV3-1 (or the pseudogene TRBV3-2) and TRBJ1-2; no reliable D call. The CDR3 has 13 amino acids. Trimming took 0 bases from V and 3 from J, leaving 5 bases between them. Germline V CDR1 and CDR2: LGHDT, YNNKEL (reference sequence).